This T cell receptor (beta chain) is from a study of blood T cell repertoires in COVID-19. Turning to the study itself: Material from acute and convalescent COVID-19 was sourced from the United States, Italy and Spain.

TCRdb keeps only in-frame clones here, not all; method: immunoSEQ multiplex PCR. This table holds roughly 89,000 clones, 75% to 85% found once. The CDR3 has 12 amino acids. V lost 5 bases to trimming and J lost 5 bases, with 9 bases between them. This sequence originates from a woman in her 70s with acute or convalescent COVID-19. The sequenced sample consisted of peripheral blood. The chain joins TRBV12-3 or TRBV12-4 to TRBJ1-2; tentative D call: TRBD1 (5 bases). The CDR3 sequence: CASSPRQYGYTF. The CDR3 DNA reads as TGTGCCAGCAGTCCCAGACAGTATGGCTACACCTTC.